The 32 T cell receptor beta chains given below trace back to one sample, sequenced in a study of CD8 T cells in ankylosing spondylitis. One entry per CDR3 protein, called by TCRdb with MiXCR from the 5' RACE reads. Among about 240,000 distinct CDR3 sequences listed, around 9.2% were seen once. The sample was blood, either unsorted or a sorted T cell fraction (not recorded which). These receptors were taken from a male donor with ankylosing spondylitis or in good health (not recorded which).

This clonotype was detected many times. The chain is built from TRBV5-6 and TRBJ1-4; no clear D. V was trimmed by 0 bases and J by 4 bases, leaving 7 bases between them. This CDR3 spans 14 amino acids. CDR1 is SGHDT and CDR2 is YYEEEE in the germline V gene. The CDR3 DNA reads TGTGCCAGCAGCTTGGGGACCCGTAATGAAAAACTGTTTTTT. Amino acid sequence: CASSLGTRNEKLFF.

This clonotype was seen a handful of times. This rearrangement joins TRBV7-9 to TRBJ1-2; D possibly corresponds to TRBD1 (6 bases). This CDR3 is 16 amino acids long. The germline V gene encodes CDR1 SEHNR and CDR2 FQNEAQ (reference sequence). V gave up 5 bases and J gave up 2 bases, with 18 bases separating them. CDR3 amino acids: CASSEARAGVNYGYTF. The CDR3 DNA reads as TGTGCCAGCAGCGAGGCTAGGGCAGGGGTGAACTATGGCTACACCTTC.

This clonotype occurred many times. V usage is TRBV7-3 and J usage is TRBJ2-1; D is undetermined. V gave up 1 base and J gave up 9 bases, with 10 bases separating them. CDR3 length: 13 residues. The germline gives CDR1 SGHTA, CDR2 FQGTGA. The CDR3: CASSLNPTGEQFF. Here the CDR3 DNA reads TGTGCCAGCAGCTTAAACCCCACGGGTGAGCAGTTCTTC.

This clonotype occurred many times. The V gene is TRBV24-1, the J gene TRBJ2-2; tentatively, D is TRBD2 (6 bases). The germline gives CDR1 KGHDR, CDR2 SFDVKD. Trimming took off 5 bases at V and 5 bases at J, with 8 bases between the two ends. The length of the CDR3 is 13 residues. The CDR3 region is CATSVSGTGELFF. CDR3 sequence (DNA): TGTGCCACCAGTGTAAGCGGGACCGGGGAGCTGTTTTTT.

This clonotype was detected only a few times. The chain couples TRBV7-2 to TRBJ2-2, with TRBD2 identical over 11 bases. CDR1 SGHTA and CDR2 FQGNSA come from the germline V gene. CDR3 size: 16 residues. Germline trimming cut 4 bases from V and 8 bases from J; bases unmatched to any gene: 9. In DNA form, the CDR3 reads TGTGCCAGCAGCTCGCTAGCGGGGGGAACACGGGGGGAGCTGTTTTTT. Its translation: CASSSLAGGTRGELFF.

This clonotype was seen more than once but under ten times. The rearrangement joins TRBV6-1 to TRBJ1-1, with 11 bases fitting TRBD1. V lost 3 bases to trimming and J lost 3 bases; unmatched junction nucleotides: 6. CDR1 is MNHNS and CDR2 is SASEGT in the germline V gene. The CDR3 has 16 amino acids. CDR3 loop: CASSDGTGGPHTEAFF. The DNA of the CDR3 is TGTGCCAGCAGTGACGGGACAGGGGGTCCGCACACTGAAGCTTTCTTT.

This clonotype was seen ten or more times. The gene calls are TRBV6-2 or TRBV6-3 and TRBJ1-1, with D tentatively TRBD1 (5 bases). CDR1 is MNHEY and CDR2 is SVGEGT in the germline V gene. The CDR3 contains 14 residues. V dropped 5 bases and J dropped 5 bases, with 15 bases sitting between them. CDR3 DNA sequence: TGTGCCAGCAGTCCTACAGGAACGGGAACTGAAGCTTTCTTT. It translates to CASSPTGTGTEAFF.

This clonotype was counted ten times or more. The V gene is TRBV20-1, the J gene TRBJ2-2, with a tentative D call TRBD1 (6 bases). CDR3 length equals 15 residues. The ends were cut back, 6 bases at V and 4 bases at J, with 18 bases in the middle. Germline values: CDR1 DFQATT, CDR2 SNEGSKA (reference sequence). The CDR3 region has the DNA TGCAGTGCGCCAAACTCTTGGGGGCGCACCGGGGAGCTGTTTTTT. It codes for CSAPNSWGRTGELFF.

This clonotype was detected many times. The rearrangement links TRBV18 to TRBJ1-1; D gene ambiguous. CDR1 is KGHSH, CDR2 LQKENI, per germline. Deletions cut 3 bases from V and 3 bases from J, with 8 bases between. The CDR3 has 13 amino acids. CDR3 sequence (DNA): TGTGCCAGCTCACCCGTGGGGTACACTGAAGCTTTCTTT. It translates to CASSPVGYTEAFF.

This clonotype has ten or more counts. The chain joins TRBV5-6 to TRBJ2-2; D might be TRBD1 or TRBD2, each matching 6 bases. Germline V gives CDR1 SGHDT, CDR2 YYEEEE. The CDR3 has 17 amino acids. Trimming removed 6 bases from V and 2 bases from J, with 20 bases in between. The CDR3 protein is CASMFWGAGRNTGELFF. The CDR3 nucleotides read TGTGCCAGCATGTTCTGGGGGGCAGGGAGAAACACCGGGGAGCTGTTTTTT.

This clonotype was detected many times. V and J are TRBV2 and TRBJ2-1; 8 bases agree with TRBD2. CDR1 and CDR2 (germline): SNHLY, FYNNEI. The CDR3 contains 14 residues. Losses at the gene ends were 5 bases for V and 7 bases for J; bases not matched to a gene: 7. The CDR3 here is CASSPRGLGNEQFF. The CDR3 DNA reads TGTGCCAGCAGTCCCCGGGGACTAGGGAATGAGCAGTTCTTC.

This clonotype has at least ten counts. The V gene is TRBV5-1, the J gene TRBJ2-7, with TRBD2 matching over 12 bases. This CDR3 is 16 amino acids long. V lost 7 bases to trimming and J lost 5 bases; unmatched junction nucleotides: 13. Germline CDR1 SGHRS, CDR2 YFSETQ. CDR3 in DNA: TGCGCCAGCGTACCGCTTCCGGGACTAGCGGGCGACGAGCAGTACTTC. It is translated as CASVPLPGLAGDEQYF.

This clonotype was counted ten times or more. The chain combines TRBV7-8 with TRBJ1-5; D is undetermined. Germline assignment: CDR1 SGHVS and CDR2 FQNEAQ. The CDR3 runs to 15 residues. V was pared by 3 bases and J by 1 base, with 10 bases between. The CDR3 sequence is CASSLGPASNQPQHF. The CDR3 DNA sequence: TGTGCCAGCAGCTTGGGTCCAGCAAGCAATCAGCCCCAGCATTTT.

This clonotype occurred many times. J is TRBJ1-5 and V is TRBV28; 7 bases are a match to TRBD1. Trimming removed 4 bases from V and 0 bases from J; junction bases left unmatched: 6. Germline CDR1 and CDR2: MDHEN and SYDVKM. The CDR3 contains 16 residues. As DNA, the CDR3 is TGTGCCAGCAGTTACCCGGACAGGAGTAGCAATCAGCCCCAGCATTTT. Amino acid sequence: CASSYPDRSSNQPQHF.

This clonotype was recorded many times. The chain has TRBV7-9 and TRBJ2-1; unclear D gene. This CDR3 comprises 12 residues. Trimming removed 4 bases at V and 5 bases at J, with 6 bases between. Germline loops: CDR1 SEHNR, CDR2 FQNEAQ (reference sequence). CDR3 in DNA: TGTGCCAGCAGCTCTGTAAACAATGAGCAGTTCTTC. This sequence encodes CASSSVNNEQFF.

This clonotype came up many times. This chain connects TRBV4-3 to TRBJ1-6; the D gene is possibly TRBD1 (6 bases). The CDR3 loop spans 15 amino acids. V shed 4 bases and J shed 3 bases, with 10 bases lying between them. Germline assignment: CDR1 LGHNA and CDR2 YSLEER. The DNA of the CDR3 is TGCGCCAGCAGCCCAGGACAGTTCTATAATTCACCCCTCCACTTT. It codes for CASSPGQFYNSPLHF.

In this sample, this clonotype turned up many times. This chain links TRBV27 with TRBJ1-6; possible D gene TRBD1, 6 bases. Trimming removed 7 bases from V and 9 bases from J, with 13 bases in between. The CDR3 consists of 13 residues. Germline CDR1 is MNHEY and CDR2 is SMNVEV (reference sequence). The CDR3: CASTDRQGSPLHF. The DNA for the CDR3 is TGTGCCAGCACTGACAGGCAGGGTTCACCCCTCCACTTT.

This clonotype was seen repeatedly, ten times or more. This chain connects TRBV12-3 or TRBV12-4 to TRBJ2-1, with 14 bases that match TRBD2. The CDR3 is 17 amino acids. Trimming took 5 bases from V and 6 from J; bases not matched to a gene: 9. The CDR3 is CASSLGTSGRVGNEQFF. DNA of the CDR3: TGTGCCAGCAGTCTCGGGACTAGCGGGAGAGTAGGCAATGAGCAGTTCTTC.

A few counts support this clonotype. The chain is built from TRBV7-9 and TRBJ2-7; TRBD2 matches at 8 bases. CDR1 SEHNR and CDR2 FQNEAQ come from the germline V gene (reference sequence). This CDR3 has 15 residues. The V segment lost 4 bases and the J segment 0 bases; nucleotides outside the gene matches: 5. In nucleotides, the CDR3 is TGTGCCAGCAGCTCCCTTAGCGGGGCCTCCTACGAGCAGTACTTC. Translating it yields CASSSLSGASYEQYF.

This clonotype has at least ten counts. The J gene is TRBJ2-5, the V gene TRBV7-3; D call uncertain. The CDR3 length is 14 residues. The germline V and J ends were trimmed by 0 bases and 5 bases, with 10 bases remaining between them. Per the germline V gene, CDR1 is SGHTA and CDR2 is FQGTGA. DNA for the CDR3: TGTGCCAGCAGCTTAACGGAAGGGCTGGAGACCCAGTACTTC. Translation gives CASSLTEGLETQYF.

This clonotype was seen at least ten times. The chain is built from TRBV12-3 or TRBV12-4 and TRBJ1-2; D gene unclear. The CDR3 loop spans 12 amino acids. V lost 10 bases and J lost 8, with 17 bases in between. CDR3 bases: TGTGCCACCGATAGGAGAGGCGGGGGCTACACCTTC. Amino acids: CATDRRGGGYTF.

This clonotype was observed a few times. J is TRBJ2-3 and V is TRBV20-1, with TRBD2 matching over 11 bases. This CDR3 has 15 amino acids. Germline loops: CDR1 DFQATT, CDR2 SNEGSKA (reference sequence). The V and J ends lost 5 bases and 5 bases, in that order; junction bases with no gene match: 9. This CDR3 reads CSAASRLAGLDTQYF. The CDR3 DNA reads TGCAGTGCTGCCTCCCGACTAGCGGGGTTAGATACGCAGTATTTT.

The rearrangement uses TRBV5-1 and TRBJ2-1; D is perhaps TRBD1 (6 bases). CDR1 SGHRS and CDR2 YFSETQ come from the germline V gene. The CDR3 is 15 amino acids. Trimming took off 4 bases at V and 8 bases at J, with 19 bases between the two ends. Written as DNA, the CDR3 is TGCGCCAGCAGCCGGACGAGTGGGGGCAGGGATGAGCAGTTCTTC. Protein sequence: CASSRTSGGRDEQFF.

Here the CDR3 DNA reads TGTGCCAGCAGCCGGACTAGCGGGCCTGCCTACGAGCAGTACTTC. It translates to CASSRTSGPAYEQYF. V and J are TRBV11-2 and TRBJ2-7; 11 bases line up with TRBD2. The V gene end was trimmed by 5 bases and the J gene end by 2 bases; junction bases not matched to a gene: 5. Per germline, CDR1 SGHAT and CDR2 FQNNGV. The CDR3 spans 15 residues.

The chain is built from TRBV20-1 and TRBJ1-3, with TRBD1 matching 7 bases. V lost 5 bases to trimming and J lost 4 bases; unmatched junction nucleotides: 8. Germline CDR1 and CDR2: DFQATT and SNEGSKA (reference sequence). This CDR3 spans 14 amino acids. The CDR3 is CSARGQSGGNTIYF. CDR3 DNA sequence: TGCAGTGCTCGGGGACAGTCTGGCGGAAACACCATATATTTT.

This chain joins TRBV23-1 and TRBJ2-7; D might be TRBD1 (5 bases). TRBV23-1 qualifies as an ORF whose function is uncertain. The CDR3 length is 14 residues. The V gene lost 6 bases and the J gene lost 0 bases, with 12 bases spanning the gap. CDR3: CASRGQGISYEQYF. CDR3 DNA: TGCGCCAGCAGGGGGCAGGGAATCTCCTACGAGCAGTACTTC.

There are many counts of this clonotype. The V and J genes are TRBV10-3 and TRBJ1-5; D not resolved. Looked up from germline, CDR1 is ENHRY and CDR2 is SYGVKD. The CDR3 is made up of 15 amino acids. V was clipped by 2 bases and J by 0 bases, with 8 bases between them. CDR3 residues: CAISETGDSNQPQHF. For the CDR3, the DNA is TGTGCCATCAGTGAGACCGGGGATAGCAATCAGCCCCAGCATTTT.

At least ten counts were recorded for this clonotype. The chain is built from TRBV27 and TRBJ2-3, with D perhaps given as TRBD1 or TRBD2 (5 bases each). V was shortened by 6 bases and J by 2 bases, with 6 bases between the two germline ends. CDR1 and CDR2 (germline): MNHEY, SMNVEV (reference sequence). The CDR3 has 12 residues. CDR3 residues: CASRGPTDTQYF. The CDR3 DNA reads TGTGCCAGCAGGGGACCCACAGATACGCAGTATTTT.

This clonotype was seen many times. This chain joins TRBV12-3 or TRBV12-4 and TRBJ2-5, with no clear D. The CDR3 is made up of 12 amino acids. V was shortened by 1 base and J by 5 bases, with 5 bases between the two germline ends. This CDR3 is CASSLGAETQYF. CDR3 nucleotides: TGTGCCAGCAGTTTAGGGGCGGAGACCCAGTACTTC.

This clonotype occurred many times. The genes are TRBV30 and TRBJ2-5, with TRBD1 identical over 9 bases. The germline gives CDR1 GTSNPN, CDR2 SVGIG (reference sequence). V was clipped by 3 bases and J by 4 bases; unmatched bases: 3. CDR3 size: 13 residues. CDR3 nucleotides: TGTGCCTGGAGAACAGGGGGCTCAGAGACCCAGTACTTC. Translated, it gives CAWRTGGSETQYF. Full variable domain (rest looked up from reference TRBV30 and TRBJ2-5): SQTIHQWPATLVQPVGSPLSLECTVEGTSNPNLYWYRQAAGRGLQLLFYSVGIGQISSEVPQNLSASRPQDRQFILSSKKLLLSDSGFYLCAWRTGGSETQYFGPGTRLLVL.

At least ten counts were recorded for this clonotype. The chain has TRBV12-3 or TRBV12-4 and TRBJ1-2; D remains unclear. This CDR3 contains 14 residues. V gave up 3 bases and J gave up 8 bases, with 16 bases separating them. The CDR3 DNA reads TGTGCCAGCAGTTTTGGAACCAGCTGGAGAGGCTACACCTTC. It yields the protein CASSFGTSWRGYTF.

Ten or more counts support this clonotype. CDR3 region: CASSSAGDGTDTQYF. As DNA, the CDR3 is TGTGCCAGCAGTTCAGCAGGGGATGGCACAGATACGCAGTATTTT. This chain links TRBV12-3 or TRBV12-4 with TRBJ2-3; perhaps TRBD1 as D (6 bases). The V end was cut by 4 bases, the J end by 1 base, with 12 bases between. The CDR3 covers 15 residues.